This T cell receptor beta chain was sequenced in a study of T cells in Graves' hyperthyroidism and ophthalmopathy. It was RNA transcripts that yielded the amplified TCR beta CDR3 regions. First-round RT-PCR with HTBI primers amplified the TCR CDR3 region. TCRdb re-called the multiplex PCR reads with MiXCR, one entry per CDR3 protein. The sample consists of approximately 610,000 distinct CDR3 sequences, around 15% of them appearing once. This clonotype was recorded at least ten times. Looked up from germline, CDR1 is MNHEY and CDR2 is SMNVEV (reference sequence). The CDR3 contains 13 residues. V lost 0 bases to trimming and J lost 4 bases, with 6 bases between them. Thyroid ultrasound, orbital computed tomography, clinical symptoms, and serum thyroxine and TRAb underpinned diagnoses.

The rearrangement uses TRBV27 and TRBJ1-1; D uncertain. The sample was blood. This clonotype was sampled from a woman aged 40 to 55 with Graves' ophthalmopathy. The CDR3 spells CASSLSYGTEAFF. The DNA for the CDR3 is TGTGCCAGCAGTTTATCCTACGGCACTGAAGCTTTCTTT.